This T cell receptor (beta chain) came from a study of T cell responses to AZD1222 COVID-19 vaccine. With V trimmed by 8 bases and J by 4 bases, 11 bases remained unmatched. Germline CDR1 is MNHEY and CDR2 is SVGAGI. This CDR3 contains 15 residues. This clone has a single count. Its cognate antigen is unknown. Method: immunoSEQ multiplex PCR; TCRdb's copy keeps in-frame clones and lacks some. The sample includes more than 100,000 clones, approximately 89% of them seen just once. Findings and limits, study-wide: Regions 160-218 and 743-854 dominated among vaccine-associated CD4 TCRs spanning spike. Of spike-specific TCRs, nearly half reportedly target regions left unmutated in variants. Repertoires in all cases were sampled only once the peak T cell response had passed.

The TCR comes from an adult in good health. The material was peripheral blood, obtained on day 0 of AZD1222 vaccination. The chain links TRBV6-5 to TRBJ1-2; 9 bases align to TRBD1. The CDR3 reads CASGPGTGNVYGYTF. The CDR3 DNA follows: TGTGCCAGCGGACCCGGGACAGGGAACGTCTATGGCTACACCTTC.